This TCR beta chain is drawn from a study of CD8+CD57+ T cells in acquired aplastic anemia. Study details: The mean DNA yield obtained from sorted CD4+ and CD8+ cells came to approximately 3 ug.

The table lists this clonotype with many counts. Its cognate antigen is unknown. Template material for TCR beta VDJ and CDR3 profiling consisted of genomic DNA. TCRdb fed the reads into MiXCR, producing one record per CDR3 protein. The sample records some 220,000 distinct CDR3 sequences, roughly 33% being singletons. Study outcomes and limitations: Any difference that existed in CD8+ Simpson's diversity between patients and controls was not significant. Shared by patients and controls, approximately 29 CD8+ CDR3s were abundant in patients.

Input material: sorted CD4+, CD8+, or CD8+CD57+ T cells (not recorded which) from PBMCs. This sequence originates from a human donor in good health, serving as a control.

The CDR3 nucleotides read TGTGCCAGCAGAACCCCGGAGGGGCACGTTGAGCAGTTCTTC. As protein: CASRTPEGHVEQFF. The chain employs TRBV2 and TRBJ2-1; D perhaps matches TRBD2 (6 bases). V dropped 6 bases and J dropped 9 bases, with 18 bases sitting between them. The CDR3 runs 14 residues. Germline CDR1 reads SNHLY; CDR2 reads FYNNEI.